This passage covers 29 T cell receptor beta chains from one sample sequenced in a study of response to subunit inactivated influenza vaccine. TCRdb analysed the RT-PCR reads with MiXCR anew, one entry per CDR3 protein. The sample has 800,000 to 1,000,000 distinct CDR3 sequences; about 20% are singletons. The specimen was PBMCs from blood, collected more than 4 days after vaccination. Receptors originate from a man aged 50 to 60 who received an inactivated influenza vaccine.

V usage is TRBV12-5 and J usage is TRBJ2-2; D not certain. V was trimmed by 0 bases and J by 13 bases, leaving 9 bases between them. CDR1 and CDR2 from the germline V gene are LGHNT and FRNRAP. The CDR3 covers 12 residues. CDR3 nucleotide sequence: TGTGCTAGTGGTTTGGTTCTGGGAAGGCTGTTTTTT. It translates to CASGLVLGRLFF.

This clonotype was recorded a few times. The V gene is TRBV20-1, the J gene TRBJ1-2; 9 bases are a match to TRBD1. The J segment lost 2 bases and the V segment lost 4 bases, leaving 2 bases of the junction unmatched. Germline CDR1 DFQATT, CDR2 SNEGSKA (reference sequence). The CDR3 covers 13 residues. CDR3 nucleotide sequence: TGCAGTGCTAACAGGGGGCTGAACTATGGCTACACCTTC. Its protein is CSANRGLNYGYTF.

Comment on this clonotype: The junction and the germline gene differ at one end; a read error may be behind it. The chain uses TRBV15 and TRBJ2-1; D may be TRBD2 (6 bases). The CDR3 runs 14 residues. Germline values: CDR1 LNHNV, CDR2 YYDKDF (reference sequence). The DNA for the CDR3 is TGTGACACCAGCAGAGCTCAACTAGCAAATGAGCAGTTCTTC. Amino acids: CDTSRAQLANEQFF.

This chain joins TRBV19 and TRBJ2-5; 13 nucleotides agree with TRBD2. V gave up 6 bases and J gave up 6 bases; unmatched junction bases: 10. There are 16 residues in the CDR3. Germline V gene sequence: CDR1 LNHDA, CDR2 SQIVND (reference sequence). CDR3 nucleotide sequence: TGTGCCAGTAGCATTGCCGGACTAGCGGGAGCGAAGACCCAGTACTTC. As protein: CASSIAGLAGAKTQYF.

This clonotype was seen at least ten times. The J gene is TRBJ2-1, the V gene TRBV12-3 or TRBV12-4; TRBD1 matches at 10 bases. This CDR3 is 14 amino acids long. Germline trimming cut 6 bases from V and 10 bases from J; bases unmatched to any gene: 9. In DNA form, the CDR3 reads TGTGCCAGCAGGTTCGGACAGGGGGGGATCGAGCAGTTCTTC. Protein: CASRFGQGGIEQFF.

In this sample, this clonotype turned up a few times. The chain uses TRBV11-2 and TRBJ2-7; 13 nucleotides match TRBD2. The length of the CDR3 is 19 residues. Trimming cost V 5 bases and J 4 bases; bases outside gene matches: 17. CDR1 and CDR2 from the germline V gene are SGHAT and FQNNGV. The CDR3 region has the DNA TGTGCCAGCAGCGTACGTGCGCAGGGACTAGCGGGAATAAGTTACGAGCAGTACTTC. The encoded protein is CASSVRAQGLAGISYEQYF.

V gene TRBV7-2 combines with J gene TRBJ2-7, with D possibly being TRBD2 (5 bases). Germline values: CDR1 SGHTA, CDR2 FQGNSA. The CDR3 has 14 residues. V was pared by 5 bases and J by 1 base, with 12 bases between. In DNA, the CDR3 is TGTGCCAGCAGCCTAGGGATAGCGTCCTACGAGCAGTACTTC. This codes for CASSLGIASYEQYF.

This clonotype was seen a few times. The DNA for the CDR3 is TGTGCCAGCACGGGGATAGATACGCAGTATTTT. Residues: CASTGIDTQYF. The chain has TRBV7-9 and TRBJ2-3, with D possibly TRBD2 on 5 matching bases. The CDR3 length is 11 residues. Germline lookup yields CDR1 SEHNR and CDR2 FQNEAQ (reference sequence). V lost 7 bases and J 5 bases, leaving 7 bases between the germline ends.

This clonotype appeared a few times. The chain is built from TRBV3-1 and TRBJ2-5; D gene ambiguous. This CDR3 region has 13 residues. V dropped 7 bases and J dropped 2 bases, with 11 bases sitting between them. From germline, CDR1 is LGHDT and CDR2 YNNKEL (reference sequence). The CDR3 region has the DNA TGTGCCAGCACCCGACGGTCTCAAGAGACCCAGTACTTC. Encoded protein: CASTRRSQETQYF.

Concerning this clonotype: Because it lacks the conserved phenylalanine or tryptophan at the end, this CDR3 is likely a read error. The chain uses TRBV10-3 and TRBJ2-1; D possibly corresponds to TRBD1 (6 bases). V shed 0 bases and J shed 3 bases, with 12 bases lying between them. The V gene's germline CDR1 is ENHRY and CDR2 SYGVKD. The CDR3 spans 16 residues. In DNA, the CDR3 is TGTGCCATCAGTGAGTCCCAGGGGTCCCACTACAATGAGCAGTTCCTC. Its protein is CAISESQGSHYNEQFL.

The rearrangement joins TRBV12-3 or TRBV12-4 to TRBJ2-3; the match to TRBD2 covers 9 bases. V shed 6 bases, J shed 0 bases, and the junction held 4 bases outside the gene matches. The CDR3 totals 15 residues. The CDR3 DNA reads TGTGCCAGCAGGTTGACTAGCGGCAGCACAGATACGCAGTATTTT. This gives the protein CASRLTSGSTDTQYF.

This clonotype was detected only a few times. V and J are TRBV12-3 or TRBV12-4 and TRBJ1-2; no reliable D call. This CDR3 has 13 amino acids. V was clipped by 1 base and J by 1 base, with 4 bases between them. The DNA of the CDR3 is TGTGCCAGCAGTTTAGATTATAACTATGGCTACACCTTC. Protein sequence: CASSLDYNYGYTF.

The chain uses TRBV2 and TRBJ2-1; D gene unclear. The V and J ends lost 1 base and 10 bases respectively, with 11 bases between them. The CDR3 is 13 residues long. Per germline, CDR1 SNHLY and CDR2 FYNNEI. As DNA, the CDR3 is TGTGCCAGCAGTGAAGGCCCTACTGAGGAGCAGTTCTTC. Its protein is CASSEGPTEEQFF.

The chain is built from TRBV10-3 and TRBJ2-6; D call uncertain. The CDR3 has 13 amino acids. The V and J ends lost 10 bases and 2 bases respectively, with 9 bases between them. Germline lookup yields CDR1 ENHRY and CDR2 SYGVKD. The CDR3 is CATQVAGANVLTF. In nucleotides, the CDR3 is TGTGCCACTCAGGTAGCTGGGGCCAACGTCCTGACTTTC.

The chain is built from TRBV20-1 and TRBJ2-7, with 11 nucleotides matching TRBD2. This CDR3 has 18 residues. V trimming: 0 bases; J trimming: 4 bases; junction bases outside the gene matches: 14. Germline CDR1 reads DFQATT; CDR2 reads SNEGSKA (reference sequence). The CDR3 region is CSARDSPLAGGWGYEQYF. The CDR3 DNA is TGCAGTGCTAGAGACTCCCCTTTAGCGGGAGGGTGGGGTTACGAGCAGTACTTC.

This clonotype appeared a few times. The chain has TRBV11-2 and TRBJ1-1, with a tentative D call TRBD1 (6 bases). The germline V and J ends were trimmed by 4 bases and 2 bases, with 14 bases remaining between them. CDR3 length equals 15 residues. Germline lookup yields CDR1 SGHAT and CDR2 FQNNGV. This CDR3 reads CASSSVARGNTEAFF. CDR3 DNA sequence: TGTGCCAGCAGCTCGGTGGCCAGGGGCAACACTGAAGCTTTCTTT.

The chain couples TRBV20-1 to TRBJ1-2; D is possibly TRBD1 (5 bases). Germline CDR1 reads DFQATT; CDR2 reads SNEGSKA (reference sequence). This CDR3 spans 12 amino acids. Trimming stripped 3 bases from V and 7 bases from J, with 12 bases between. CDR3 in amino acids: CSASLPGFGYTF. The CDR3 bases are TGCAGTGCTAGCCTCCCAGGGTTTGGCTACACCTTC.

The DNA for the CDR3 is TGTGCCAGCAGCTTAGTGGCAGGGCCTTCCTACGAGCAGTACTTC. Amino acid sequence: CASSLVAGPSYEQYF. This chain joins TRBV7-7 and TRBJ2-7; perhaps TRBD1 as D (5 bases). CDR3 size: 15 residues. Germline V gene lookup returns CDR1 SSHAT and CDR2 FNYEAQ (reference sequence). Trimming removed 1 base from V and 1 base from J, with 11 bases in between.

This clonotype showed up just a few times. Here the CDR3 DNA reads TGCGCCAGCAGCAAAGGACAGACCTACGAGCAGTACTTC. Protein: CASSKGQTYEQYF. The V and J genes are TRBV5-1 and TRBJ2-7; D might be TRBD1 (6 bases). The CDR3 has 13 amino acids. Looked up from germline, CDR1 is SGHRS and CDR2 is YFSETQ. The V end was cut by 4 bases, the J end by 2 bases, with 10 bases between. The whole variable domain, remainder taken from reference TRBV5-1 and TRBJ2-7, is KAGVTQTPRYLIKTRGQQVTLSCSPISGHRSVSWYQQTPGQGLQFLFEYFSETQRNKGNFPGRFSGRQFSNSRSEMNVSTLELGDSALYLCASSKGQTYEQYFGPGTRLTVT.

This clonotype was counted only a few times. V is TRBV10-1 and J is TRBJ1-2; TRBD1 matches 7 bases. Per germline, CDR1 WNHNN and CDR2 SYGVQD (reference sequence). J gave up 8 bases and V 3 bases, and 9 bases lay outside the gene matches. There are 14 residues in the CDR3. CDR3 sequence: CASSDSFGTAGYTF. In nucleotides, the CDR3 is TGCGCCAGCAGTGATTCCTTCGGGACAGCCGGCTACACCTTC.

This clonotype was seen a handful of times. The chain is built from TRBV25-1 and TRBJ2-7; a possible D gene is TRBD2 (5 bases). Per the germline V gene, CDR1 is MGHDK and CDR2 is SYGVNS. The CDR3 has 12 residues. Trimming removed 8 bases at V and 5 bases at J, with 13 bases between. CDR3: CASRLRGNEQYF. The CDR3 region has the DNA TGTGCCAGCCGGTTGAGAGGGAACGAGCAGTACTTC.

This clonotype was counted only a few times. The CDR3 sequence: CASSISPGGNSPLHF. The CDR3 DNA is TGTGCCAGCAGCATATCTCCAGGGGGGAATTCACCCCTCCACTTT. The genes are TRBV28 and TRBJ1-6, with 7 nucleotides matching TRBD1. The V and J ends lost 6 bases and 7 bases, in that order; junction bases with no gene match: 9. Germline V CDR1 and CDR2: MDHEN, SYDVKM. This CDR3 contains 15 residues. The full variable domain, in which reference TRBV28 and TRBJ1-6 provide the parts outside the CDR3, is DVKVTQSSRYLVKRTGEKVFLECVQDMDHENMFWYRQDPGLGLRLIYFSYDVKMKEKGDIPEGYSVSREKKERFSLILESASTNQTSMYLCASSISPGGNSPLHFGNGTRLTVT.

This clonotype was counted a few times. The chain has TRBV12-3 or TRBV12-4 and TRBJ1-4; 7 bases match TRBD1. J gave up 6 bases and V 6 bases, and 1 base lay outside the gene matches. The CDR3 consists of 12 residues. CDR3: CASRQGYEKLFF. The CDR3 DNA reads as TGTGCCAGCAGACAGGGGTATGAAAAACTGTTTTTT.

Here the CDR3 DNA reads TGCAGTGCTAGTCGGGGGCTGGGAGACGAGCAGTACTTC. It yields the protein CSASRGLGDEQYF. The chain uses TRBV20-1 and TRBJ2-7; D could derive from TRBD1 or TRBD2 (6 bases each). Germline V gene data show CDR1 as DFQATT and CDR2 as SNEGSKA (reference sequence). The CDR3 spans 13 residues. Trimming pared 3 bases from V and 5 bases from J, leaving 14 bases between.

Only a few counts were recorded for this clonotype. The CDR3 loop reads CASSYNLGGSYAKNIQYF. CDR3 coding DNA: TGTGCCAGCAGTTACAATCTTGGGGGCTCTTATGCCAAAAACATTCAGTACTTC. V is TRBV6-2 or TRBV6-3 and J is TRBJ2-4; a possible D gene is TRBD1 (6 bases). This CDR3 is 18 amino acids long. The ends were cut back, 2 bases at V and 1 base at J, with 18 bases in the middle. CDR1 is MNHEY, CDR2 SVGEGT, per germline.

V and J are TRBV27 and TRBJ2-2, with D uncertain. Between the trimmed V and J ends, which lost 4 bases and 6 bases, there was a span of 12 bases. Germline V gene sequence: CDR1 MNHEY, CDR2 SMNVEV (reference sequence). This CDR3 is 14 amino acids long. The CDR3 DNA sequence: TGTGCCAGCAGTTCATTAATCGCGGCCGGGGAGCTGTTTTTT. This encodes CASSSLIAAGELFF.

The chain uses TRBV5-1 and TRBJ1-4; tentatively, D is TRBD1 (5 bases). Germline assignment: CDR1 SGHRS and CDR2 YFSETQ. V lost 5 bases and J 6 bases, leaving 20 bases between the germline ends. This CDR3 is 16 amino acids long. The CDR3 coding sequence is TGCGCCAGCAGAGAGGAGGGGCGGAAAAGCGATGAAAAACTGTTTTTT. Its translation: CASREEGRKSDEKLFF.

The rearrangement links TRBV7-9 to TRBJ2-1, with D hard to call. V was pared by 2 bases and J by 7 bases, with 15 bases between. CDR1 and CDR2 (germline): SEHNR, FQNEAQ (reference sequence). This CDR3 contains 15 residues. The CDR3 bases are TGTGCCAGCAGCTTAACGGCGTACTCTAGAAATGAGCAGTTCTTC. Encoded protein: CASSLTAYSRNEQFF.

This clonotype was seen more than once but under ten times. The J gene is TRBJ2-1, the V gene TRBV12-3 or TRBV12-4; 12 nucleotides line up with TRBD2. This CDR3 is built from 16 residues. Trimming at V came to 4 bases and at J to 5 bases, leaving 6 bases not matched to a gene. This chain's CDR3 is CASSSRTSGENNEQFF. The CDR3 coding sequence is TGTGCCAGCAGTTCACGGACTAGCGGGGAAAACAATGAGCAGTTCTTC.